This T cell receptor beta chain was sequenced during a study of CD8+CD57+ T cells in acquired aplastic anemia. Study in general: Researchers reported that healthy donors averaged about 10 million reads for CD4+ cells.

Trimming shortened V by 4 bases and J by 4 bases, and 10 bases separated the two germline ends. Germline loops: CDR1 MGHRA, CDR2 YSYEKL. This CDR3 contains 13 residues. General study results and limits: Patients and controls had in common some 30 CD8+ CDR3 sequences.

Ten or more counts support this clonotype. No antigen is known for it. Profiling of TCR beta VDJ combinations and CDR3 sequences used genomic DNA as template. TCRdb fed the reads into MiXCR, producing one record per CDR3 protein. The sample has hundreds of thousands of distinct CDR3 sequences, 65% to 80% seen once. The chain recombines TRBV4-1 with TRBJ1-2, with D hard to call. This TCR was sampled from a human donor in good health, serving as a control. Sequenced: sorted CD4+, CD8+, or CD8+CD57+ T cells (not recorded which) from PBMCs. CDR3 region: CASSPWQSYGYTF. The CDR3 DNA reads TGCGCCAGCAGCCCGTGGCAGTCCTATGGCTACACCTTC.